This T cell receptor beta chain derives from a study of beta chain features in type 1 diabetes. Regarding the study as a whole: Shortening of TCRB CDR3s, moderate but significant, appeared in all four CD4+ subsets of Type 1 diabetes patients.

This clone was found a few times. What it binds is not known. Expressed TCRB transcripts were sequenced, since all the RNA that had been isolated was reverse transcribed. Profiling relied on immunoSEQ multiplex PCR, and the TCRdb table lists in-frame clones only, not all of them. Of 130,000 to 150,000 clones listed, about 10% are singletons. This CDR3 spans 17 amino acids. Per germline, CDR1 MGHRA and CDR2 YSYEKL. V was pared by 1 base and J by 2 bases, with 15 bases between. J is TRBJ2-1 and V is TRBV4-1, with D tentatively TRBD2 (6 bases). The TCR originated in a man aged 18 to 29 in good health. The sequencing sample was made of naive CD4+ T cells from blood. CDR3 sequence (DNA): TGCGCCAGCAGCCAAGGGAGGTGGCGGGGAACCTACAATGAGCAGTTCTTC. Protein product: CASSQGRWRGTYNEQFF.